One sample yielded the 9 T cell receptor beta chains listed below, sequenced in a study of blood T cells in healthy people across ages. The use of a sample-barcoded 5' primer and a J-beta primer mix characterized a second PCR of about 6 to 11 cycles. MiXCR, applied by TCRdb to the 5' RACE reads, yields one record per CDR3 protein. The table lists around 800,000 distinct CDR3 sequences, approximately 24% of them singletons. Separately, the same data were catalogued under a study of T cells of mothers and their children.

Sequencing was done on a sample of blood. The receptors were sampled from a boy aged 5-17 years in good health.

The gene calls are TRBV28 and TRBJ1-2, with D perhaps matching TRBD1 (5 bases). The CDR3 covers 12 residues. Germline lookup yields CDR1 MDHEN and CDR2 SYDVKM. V was pared by 8 bases and J by 4 bases, with 11 bases between. CDR3 in amino acids: CASEGPLYGYTF. CDR3 DNA sequence: TGTGCCAGCGAGGGACCACTCTATGGCTACACCTTC.

The J gene is TRBJ2-5, the V gene TRBV10-3, with D tentatively TRBD2 (6 bases). TRBJ2-1 explains the end of the DNA better; the J call may be wrong. CDR1 is ENHRY, CDR2 SYGVKD, per germline. This CDR3 is built from 12 residues. CDR3 amino acids: CAIREGWTEQFF. CDR3 DNA sequence: TGTGCCATCAGGGAGGGGTGGACTGAGCAGTTCTTC.

This clonotype was detected a few times. The chain carries TRBV5-1 and TRBJ2-1; no firm D call. Trimming took off 4 bases at V and 0 bases at J, with 23 bases between the two ends. The CDR3 has 19 residues. Per the germline V gene, CDR1 is SGHRS and CDR2 is YFSETQ. As DNA, the CDR3 is TGCGCCAGCAGCCACACTTCCTCCTCCTGGCGGAGCTCCTACAATGAGCAGTTCTTC. Translated: CASSHTSSSWRSSYNEQFF.

This clonotype has only a few counts. The V call is TRBV29-1, the J call TRBJ1-1; D gene unclear. The CDR3 loop spans 12 amino acids. V dropped 7 bases and J dropped 1 base, with 10 bases sitting between them. The germline V gene encodes CDR1 SQVTM and CDR2 ANQGSEA. The CDR3 here is CSAGLQNTEAFF. The CDR3 region has the DNA TGCAGCGCCGGACTGCAGAACACTGAAGCTTTCTTT. Full variable domain (rest looked up from reference TRBV29-1 and TRBJ1-1): SAVISQKPSRDICQRGTSLTIQCQVDSQVTMMFWYRQQPGQSLTLIATANQGSEATYESGFVIDKFPISRPNLTFSTLTVSNMSPEDSSIYLCSAGLQNTEAFFGQGTRLTVV.

The gene calls are TRBV10-3 and TRBJ1-4; D remains ambiguous. The CDR3 is 14 residues long. V shed 7 bases and J shed 6 bases, with 15 bases lying between them. Germline CDR1 is ENHRY and CDR2 is SYGVKD. The CDR3 nucleotides are TGTGCCATCAAAGGCGCCCCGTTGGATGAAAAACTGTTTTTT. Translating it yields CAIKGAPLDEKLFF.

A few counts support this clonotype. The chain couples TRBV5-1 to TRBJ1-6; D perhaps matches TRBD1 (6 bases). Per germline, CDR1 SGHRS and CDR2 YFSETQ. The CDR3 length is 13 residues. V was pared by 0 bases and J by 8 bases, with 6 bases between. The CDR3 DNA reads TGCGCCAGCAGCTTGGACAGGGATTCACCCCTCCACTTT. Its translation is CASSLDRDSPLHF.

This chain connects TRBV14 to TRBJ2-1; 8 bases match TRBD1. The J call may not be correct, given that the DNA end is closer to TRBJ2-7. The V gene's germline CDR1 is SGHDN and CDR2 FVKESK. CDR3 length: 14 residues. DNA of the CDR3: TGTGCCAGCAGACCGACAGGGGACCCCTACGAGCAGTACTTC. It specifies CASRPTGDPYEQYF.

The J gene is TRBJ2-5, the V gene TRBV7-2, with D perhaps TRBD1 or TRBD2 (6 bases each). The DNA matches TRBJ2-1 better at its end, which makes the J call doubtful. CDR1 and CDR2 from the germline V gene are SGHTA and FQGNSA. This CDR3 spans 15 amino acids. This chain's CDR3 is CASSFGGGGIPEQFF. CDR3 nucleotide sequence: TGTGCCAGCAGCTTTGGGGGCGGCGGGATTCCCGAGCAGTTCTTC.

The CDR3 region is CSVVDRGNTEAFF. Written as DNA, the CDR3 is TGCAGCGTGGTTGACAGGGGGAACACTGAAGCTTTCTTT. The V gene is TRBV29-1, the J gene TRBJ1-1; 8 nucleotides align to TRBD1. The J segment lost 1 base and the V segment lost 6 bases, leaving 4 bases of the junction unmatched. The germline V gene has CDR1 SQVTM and CDR2 ANQGSEA. The length of the CDR3 is 13 residues.